This T cell receptor (beta chain) emerged from a study of beta chain features in type 1 diabetes. Study results and limitations: Type 1 diabetes patients had TCRB CDR3s that were shorter (moderately but significantly so) in all four CD4+ subsets. cDNA sequencing could over-represent cells with high TCR expression.

With V trimmed by 3 bases and J by 4 bases, 3 bases remained unmatched. Germline V gives CDR1 GTSNPN, CDR2 SVGIG (reference sequence). The CDR3 is 14 amino acids. Details on this clone: The antigen is not known.

TCRB transcripts that were expressed got sequenced, as all of the isolated RNA had been reverse transcribed. The assay was immunoSEQ multiplex PCR, and TCRdb's table has in-frame clones only and misses some. The data show some 270,000 clones, with about a tenth seen just once and approximately 0.017% held by the top ten. The chain joins TRBV30 to TRBJ2-1; 10 positions match TRBD1. This TCR was sampled from a man aged 30 to 39 with type 1 diabetes. The sequenced sample consisted of naive CD4+ T cells from blood. The CDR3 DNA sequence: TGTGCCTGGAGAGACAGGGGGCCTTACAATGAGCAGTTCTTC. It translates to CAWRDRGPYNEQFF. Full variable domain (remainder filled in from reference TRBV30 and TRBJ2-1): SQTIHQWPATLVQPVGSPLSLECTVEGTSNPNLYWYRQAAGRGLQLLFYSVGIGQISSEVPQNLSASRPQDRQFILSSKKLLLSDSGFYLCAWRDRGPYNEQFFGPGTRLTVL.